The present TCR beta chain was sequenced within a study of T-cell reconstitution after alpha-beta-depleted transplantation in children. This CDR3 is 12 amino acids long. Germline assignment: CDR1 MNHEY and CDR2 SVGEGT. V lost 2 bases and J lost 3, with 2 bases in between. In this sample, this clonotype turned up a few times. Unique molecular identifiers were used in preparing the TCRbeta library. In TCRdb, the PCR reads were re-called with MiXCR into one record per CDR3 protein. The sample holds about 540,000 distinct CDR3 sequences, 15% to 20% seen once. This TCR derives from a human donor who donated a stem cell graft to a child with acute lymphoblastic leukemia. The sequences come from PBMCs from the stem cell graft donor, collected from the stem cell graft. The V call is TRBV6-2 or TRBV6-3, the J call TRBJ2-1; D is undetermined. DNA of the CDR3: TGTGCCAGCAGTTACCACTACAATGAGCAGTTCTTC. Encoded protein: CASSYHYNEQFF.